The 3 T cell receptor beta chains in this list originate from one sample, sequenced in a study of cytomegalovirus exposure and HLA in healthy donors. The table came from immunoSEQ multiplex PCR; TCRdb's copy has only in-frame clones and leaves some out. Seen here are some 250,000 clones, nearly 90% observed once, and the top ten hold 0.37%. The sample was PBMCs. The receptors were gathered from a woman between 18 and 29 years old in good health and CMV-seronegative.

The rearrangement links TRBV7-9 to TRBJ2-1; D possibly corresponds to TRBD2 (5 bases). V lost 1 base, J lost 0 bases, and 13 bases lay in between. Germline CDR1 and CDR2: SEHNR and FQNEAQ (reference sequence). The length of the CDR3 is 17 residues. The CDR3 loop reads CASSLVGGPFSYNEQFF. The CDR3 DNA reads TGTGCCAGCAGCTTAGTAGGAGGACCTTTCTCCTACAATGAGCAGTTCTTC.

The genes are TRBV7-8 and TRBJ2-2; 9 bases are a match to TRBD1. The CDR3 has 13 residues. Germline values: CDR1 SGHVS, CDR2 FQNEAQ. Trimming at V came to 7 bases and at J to 8 bases, leaving 5 bases not matched to a gene. The CDR3 DNA is TGTGCCAGCAAATACAGGGGGCAGGGGGAGCTGTTTTTT. Its protein product is CASKYRGQGELFF.

The chain couples TRBV7-6 to TRBJ2-1; 9 bases are a match to TRBD2. This CDR3 region has 19 residues. Unmatched junction bases numbered 10, after V lost 1 base and J lost 0 bases. Germline CDR1 SGHVS, CDR2 FNYEAQ. The chain's CDR3 is CASSLVLAGPRSSYNEQFF. CDR3 DNA: TGTGCCAGCAGCTTAGTTCTAGCGGGGCCCAGGAGCTCCTACAATGAGCAGTTCTTC.